Listed below are T cell receptor beta chains from one sample, sequenced in a study of cytomegalovirus exposure and HLA in healthy donors. Some clones are missing from TCRdb's copy, which holds only in-frame ones; the method was immunoSEQ multiplex PCR. The data hold some 160,000 clones, with about 74% observed a single time. Sequencing used PBMCs. The receptors were gathered from a woman aged 40 to 50 in good health and CMV-seronegative. The CDR3 runs from the conserved cysteine through the conserved F or W. A D gene is named only where the DNA matches it firmly. Clone size appears in some rows only: once, few, many, or a class for an expanded clone.

d_gene: TRBD1; v_gene: TRBV5-4; abundance: NA; j_gene: TRBJ1-1; CDR3nt: TGTGCCAGCAGCATCCGGGACAGGGGCTCTGAAGCTTTCTTT; CDR3aa: CASSIRDRGSEAFF
d_gene: NA; v_gene: TRBV19; abundance: NA; j_gene: TRBJ1-4; CDR3nt: TGTGCCAGTAGTATAGAGCAAGGGAGCGCAACTAATGAAAAACTGTTTTTT; CDR3aa: CASSIEQGSATNEKLFF
d_gene: NA; v_gene: TRBV29-1; abundance: NA; j_gene: TRBJ1-1; CDR3nt: TGCAGCGTTGGGCCTTTCCTTATGAACACTGAAGCTTTCTTT; CDR3aa: CSVGPFLMNTEAFF
d_gene: NA; v_gene: TRBV19; abundance: NA; j_gene: TRBJ1-1; CDR3nt: TGTGCCAGTAGTTCAGGGGCGCTGAACACTGAAGCTTTCTTT; CDR3aa: CASSSGALNTEAFF
d_gene: TRBD1; v_gene: TRBV6-5; abundance: few; j_gene: TRBJ1-1; CDR3nt: TGTGCCAGCAGTTACGGAGGGGGCTTGGAGACTGAAGCTTTCTTT; CDR3aa: CASSYGGGLETEAFF
d_gene: NA; v_gene: TRBV19; abundance: NA; j_gene: TRBJ1-2; CDR3nt: TGTGCCAGTAGTATAGATCTACAGGGCTGGCGGAGTGGCTACACCTTC; CDR3aa: CASSIDLQGWRSGYTF
d_gene: NA; v_gene: TRBV29-1; abundance: NA; j_gene: TRBJ1-6; CDR3nt: TGCAGCGTACGACCGGACAGTAATTCACCCCTCCACTTT; CDR3aa: CSVRPDSNSPLHF
d_gene: NA; v_gene: TRBV5-1; abundance: NA; j_gene: TRBJ1-1; CDR3nt: TGCGCCAGCAGCTTGGAACCGGGTTTGAACACTGAAGCTTTCTTT; CDR3aa: CASSLEPGLNTEAFF
d_gene: TRBD1; v_gene: TRBV18; abundance: NA; j_gene: TRBJ1-5; CDR3nt: TGTGCCAGCTCACCAATGGCAGGGGGCAACAATCAGCCCCAGCATTTT; CDR3aa: CASSPMAGGNNQPQHF
d_gene: TRBD1; v_gene: TRBV10-2; abundance: NA; j_gene: TRBJ1-2; CDR3nt: TGCGCCAGCAGTGAGATAAGGACAGGGGGGGACTATGGCTACACCTTC; CDR3aa: CASSEIRTGGDYGYTF
d_gene: TRBD2; v_gene: TRBV25-1; abundance: NA; j_gene: TRBJ2-3; CDR3nt: TGTGCCAGCAGCCCCACTAGCGGGGGGGTCACAGATACGCAGTATTTT; CDR3aa: CASSPTSGGVTDTQYF
d_gene: TRBD2; v_gene: TRBV7-9; abundance: NA; j_gene: TRBJ2-3; CDR3nt: TGTGCCAGCGCCGGGGGTATCGGCGGGGGTCCTAGCACAGATACGCAGTATTTT; CDR3aa: CASAGGIGGGPSTDTQYF
d_gene: TRBD1; v_gene: TRBV5-5; abundance: NA; j_gene: TRBJ1-2; CDR3nt: TGTGCCAGCAGCCCCTGGACAGGGGACCGAGGCTACACCTTC; CDR3aa: CASSPWTGDRGYTF
d_gene: NA; v_gene: TRBV19; abundance: NA; j_gene: TRBJ2-7; CDR3nt: TGTGCCAGTAGTAGACAGACACCACCGCCCTACGAGCAGTACTTC; CDR3aa: CASSRQTPPPYEQYF
d_gene: NA; v_gene: TRBV28; abundance: NA; j_gene: TRBJ1-1; CDR3nt: TGTGCCAGCAGTTCCCAACAGCTGCAAGCTTTCTTT; CDR3aa: CASSSQQLQAFF
d_gene: NA; v_gene: TRBV4-1; abundance: NA; j_gene: TRBJ1-2; CDR3nt: TGCGCCAGCAGCCAAGATGAAGTGGGACTTGGCTACACCTTC; CDR3aa: CASSQDEVGLGYTF
d_gene: TRBD1; v_gene: TRBV6-1; abundance: NA; j_gene: TRBJ2-7; CDR3nt: TGTGCCAGCAGGGGGACAGGGATCAGCGAGCAGTACTTC; CDR3aa: CASRGTGISEQYF
d_gene: TRBD1; v_gene: TRBV27; abundance: NA; j_gene: TRBJ1-2; CDR3nt: TGTGCCAGCAGTTTATCCGCCCGGACAGGGAATGGCTACACCTTC; CDR3aa: CASSLSARTGNGYTF
d_gene: NA; v_gene: TRBV28; abundance: NA; j_gene: TRBJ1-3; CDR3nt: TGTGCCAGCATCCCTGGGGGGGGATTAGGAAACACCATATATTTT; CDR3aa: CASIPGGGLGNTIYF
d_gene: NA; v_gene: TRBV5-1; abundance: NA; j_gene: TRBJ2-7; CDR3nt: TGCGCCAGCAGCTTGGGGGGGGGCTTGGGCTACGAGCAGTACTTC; CDR3aa: CASSLGGGLGYEQYF
d_gene: NA; v_gene: TRBV5-1; abundance: NA; j_gene: TRBJ2-5; CDR3nt: TGCGCCAGCAGCTTGGACAGGGTAAGAGAGACCCAGTACTTC; CDR3aa: CASSLDRVRETQYF
d_gene: NA; v_gene: TRBV7-2; abundance: NA; j_gene: TRBJ1-1; CDR3nt: TGTGCCAGCAGCAAAGACACTTACACTGAAGCTTTCTTT; CDR3aa: CASSKDTYTEAFF
d_gene: NA; v_gene: TRBV2; abundance: NA; j_gene: TRBJ1-6; CDR3nt: TGTGCCAGCTGTTGGGCCGCACCGTTCAATAATTCACCCCTCCACTTT; CDR3aa: CASCWAAPFNNSPLHF
d_gene: TRBD1; v_gene: TRBV5-4; abundance: NA; j_gene: TRBJ1-2; CDR3nt: TGTGCCAGCAGCTTCACTAGGACAGGGCAATATGGCTACACCTTC; CDR3aa: CASSFTRTGQYGYTF
d_gene: TRBD1; v_gene: TRBV27; abundance: NA; j_gene: TRBJ1-5; CDR3nt: TGTGCCAGCGGCCGCAGGGGGTTTGGACAGCCCCAGCATTTT; CDR3aa: CASGRRGFGQPQHF
d_gene: NA; v_gene: TRBV11-2; abundance: NA; j_gene: TRBJ1-4; CDR3nt: TGTGCCAGCAGCTTACGGGGAGGGACGGAACTGTTTTTT; CDR3aa: CASSLRGGTELFF
d_gene: NA; v_gene: TRBV7-9; abundance: few; j_gene: TRBJ2-3; CDR3nt: TGTGCCAGCAGCTACCGGGAGTTCGCAGATACGCAGTATTTT; CDR3aa: CASSYREFADTQYF
d_gene: NA; v_gene: TRBV6-1; abundance: NA; j_gene: TRBJ1-1; CDR3nt: TGTGCCAGCAGTGAGACCCCCCCAGGGACCGGGGGGGGGTCGTACGCTTTCTTT; CDR3aa: CASSETPPGTGGGSYAFF
d_gene: NA; v_gene: TRBV6-5; abundance: NA; j_gene: TRBJ1-2; CDR3nt: TGTGCCAGCAGGTTTGACCGAGGAGGAGGCTACACCTTC; CDR3aa: CASRFDRGGGYTF
d_gene: TRBD2; v_gene: TRBV6-1; abundance: NA; j_gene: TRBJ2-1; CDR3nt: TGTGCCAGCAGAGAACTAGCGGAGTTATCCAATGAGCAGTTCTTC; CDR3aa: CASRELAELSNEQFF
d_gene: TRBD1; v_gene: TRBV28; abundance: NA; j_gene: TRBJ2-5; CDR3nt: TGTGCCAGCAGGCCTGGGGACAGGACTGAAGAGACCCAGTACTTC; CDR3aa: CASRPGDRTEETQYF
d_gene: NA; v_gene: TRBV27; abundance: few; j_gene: TRBJ2-7; CDR3nt: TGTGCCAGCAGTGTCTCAGGATCCTCCTACGAGCAGTACTTC; CDR3aa: CASSVSGSSYEQYF
d_gene: NA; v_gene: TRBV6-1; abundance: NA; j_gene: TRBJ1-1; CDR3nt: TGTGCCAGCAGTGAGGTAGACAGATTGAACACTGAAGCTTTCTTT; CDR3aa: CASSEVDRLNTEAFF
d_gene: NA; v_gene: TRBV10-2; abundance: NA; j_gene: TRBJ1-2; CDR3nt: TGCGCCAGCAGTAACAGCAACTATGGCTACACCTTC; CDR3aa: CASSNSNYGYTF
d_gene: TRBD2; v_gene: TRBV25-1; abundance: once; j_gene: TRBJ2-2; CDR3nt: TGTGCCAGCAGTGACCCTAGCGGGGGGAAAGGCGGGGAGCTGTTTTTT; CDR3aa: CASSDPSGGKGGELFF
d_gene: TRBD1; v_gene: TRBV11-3; abundance: NA; j_gene: TRBJ2-7; CDR3nt: TGTGCCAGCAGCTTCTCCGGGACAGCCTACGAGCAGTACTTC; CDR3aa: CASSFSGTAYEQYF
d_gene: NA; v_gene: TRBV19; abundance: NA; j_gene: TRBJ1-3; CDR3nt: TGTGCCAGCGGGGACACCTCTGGAAACACCATATATTTT; CDR3aa: CASGDTSGNTIYF
d_gene: TRBD1; v_gene: TRBV5-1; abundance: NA; j_gene: TRBJ1-1; CDR3nt: TGCGCCAGCAGCTTTACAGGGGGAGACTTTGAAGCTTTCTTT; CDR3aa: CASSFTGGDFEAFF
d_gene: NA; v_gene: TRBV12-5; abundance: NA; j_gene: TRBJ1-1; CDR3nt: TGTGCTAGTGGTTTGGAACCAGGGATTGAAGCTTTCTTT; CDR3aa: CASGLEPGIEAFF
d_gene: NA; v_gene: TRBV15; abundance: once; j_gene: TRBJ2-1; CDR3nt: TGTGCCACCAGCCCATATCGGGGCTCCTACAATGAGCAGTTCTTC; CDR3aa: CATSPYRGSYNEQFF
d_gene: NA; v_gene: TRBV29-1; abundance: NA; j_gene: TRBJ2-7; CDR3nt: TGCAGCGTGCTGACAGGCGGCTCCTACGAGCAGTACTTC; CDR3aa: CSVLTGGSYEQYF
d_gene: TRBD2; v_gene: TRBV15; abundance: NA; j_gene: TRBJ2-5; CDR3nt: TGTGCCACCAGCAGAGATGGGCTAGCGGGGGGCCAAGAGACCCAGTACTTC; CDR3aa: CATSRDGLAGGQETQYF
d_gene: TRBD1; v_gene: TRBV7-9; abundance: NA; j_gene: TRBJ1-3; CDR3nt: TGTTCCAGTCCTCCGACAGGGCATTCAGGAAACACCATATATTTT; CDR3aa: CSSPPTGHSGNTIYF
d_gene: NA; v_gene: TRBV9; abundance: NA; j_gene: TRBJ2-5; CDR3nt: TGTGCCAGCAGCCCCTCGCTGGGGGCCTACAGGACCCAGTACTTC; CDR3aa: CASSPSLGAYRTQYF
d_gene: NA; v_gene: TRBV19; abundance: NA; j_gene: TRBJ2-7; CDR3nt: TGTGCCAGTAGTAACGGTCCCCACTACGAGCAGTACTTC; CDR3aa: CASSNGPHYEQYF
d_gene: TRBD2; v_gene: TRBV2; abundance: NA; j_gene: TRBJ2-1; CDR3nt: TGTGCCAGCAGTCCTCGGACCGGGACTAGCGGGGGAAGGGACTCCTACAATGAGCAGTTCTTC; CDR3aa: CASSPRTGTSGGRDSYNEQFF
d_gene: NA; v_gene: TRBV10-3; abundance: NA; j_gene: TRBJ2-3; CDR3nt: TGTGCCAACCAACAGGGAGTTCGGGATACGCAGTATTTT; CDR3aa: CANQQGVRDTQYF
d_gene: NA; v_gene: TRBV7-8; abundance: NA; j_gene: TRBJ2-7; CDR3nt: TGTGCCAGCAGCTTAGTAGGGGGAAACACGGACGAGCAGTACTTC; CDR3aa: CASSLVGGNTDEQYF
d_gene: NA; v_gene: TRBV28; abundance: once; j_gene: TRBJ1-1; CDR3nt: TGTGCCAGCAGTTTCCGCCTTAGTTTGACTGAAGCTTTCTTT; CDR3aa: CASSFRLSLTEAFF
d_gene: TRBD2; v_gene: TRBV12-5; abundance: NA; j_gene: TRBJ2-5; CDR3nt: TGTGCTAGTGGTTTTCTAGCGGGAGAGACCCAGTACTTC; CDR3aa: CASGFLAGETQYF